The source of this T cell receptor beta chain is a study of T-cell reconstitution after alpha-beta-depleted transplantation in children. Germline CDR1 reads LNHNV; CDR2 reads YYDKDF (reference sequence). The J segment lost 2 bases and the V segment lost 3 bases, leaving 4 bases of the junction unmatched. The CDR3 covers 15 residues. This sample's TCRbeta library carried unique molecular identifier barcodes. TCRdb ran MiXCR on the PCR reads and lists one entry per CDR3 protein. The table shows 440,000 or so distinct CDR3 sequences, with 11% occurring only once. The source of this sequence is a human donor who donated a stem cell graft to a child with acute myeloid leukemia. The chain carries TRBV15 and TRBJ2-7, with 10 bases fitting TRBD2. The sample consisted of PBMCs from the stem cell graft donor, taken from the stem cell graft. CDR3 loop: CATSREREGPYEQYF. CDR3 coding DNA: TGTGCCACCAGCAGGGAGCGGGAGGGCCCCTACGAGCAGTACTTC.